This T cell receptor (beta chain) stems from a study of cytomegalovirus exposure and HLA in healthy donors listed by TCRdb under 2017. As for the study more broadly: According to an earlier analysis of 587 of the donors, about 179 million T cells yielded approximately 120 million unique TCR beta sequences and about 300 Gb of sequence data. Rather than drawing on any new phenotypic data, the later analysis identified candidate immune exposures from TCR beta sequences and the way those sequences occurred across donors. To study patterns of TCR occurrence, a later analysis re-analyzed previously published TCR beta repertoires from 600 to 750 donors and added high-resolution HLA genotyping. Across approximately 400 genotyped donors of the cohort, an average of about 240,000 unique TCR beta nucleotide sequences per donor were sequenced, and roughly a sixth of those sequences were non-productive. An earlier analysis of 587 of the donors used high-throughput TCR beta sequencing to judge whether each TCR beta V gene segment behaved as functional or pseudogenic. HLA typing covered class I and class II loci at four-digit resolution. Of the roughly 410 genotyped donors, less than 90% were placed in the genetic ancestry cluster associated with self-reported Caucasian donors. About 300 gigabases of sequencing data and tens of millions of unique TCR sequences were included in an early release covering roughly 600 HLA-typed donors. Every repertoire in the discovery cohort had been generated on one and the same sequencing platform. Typing coverage varied by locus: about 629-630 donors for A, B, C, DRB1 and DQB1; roughly 520 for DQA1; more than 600 for DPA1; roughly 470 for DPB1. The study used immunosequencing to profile the T cell repertoires of hundreds of subjects and linked those repertoires to cytomegalovirus serostatus. A later genetic analysis used genome-wide SNP genotypes for about 55% of the 666 donors, treating that subset as a discovery cohort. Roughly 5 DR-DQ haplotypes were handled as single units for association and clustering because linkage in the cohort was strong. Donor age, sex, ethnicity and CMV serostatus were collected together with the repertoire data. The aim of the study was to test whether cataloging public T cell receptors could identify signatures of past pathogen exposure. In addition to the first cohort of approximately 650 subjects, a separate validation cohort of some 120 different subjects was used. High-throughput TCR immunosequencing, statistical association of individual TCRs with disease status, and machine learning were combined to predict cytomegalovirus infection status.

On the study overall, not on this receptor specifically: Compared with equally common non-associated chains, HLA-associated TCR beta chains in a later analysis were more clonally expanded and had lower generation probabilities. The study listed 150 to 200 TCR beta chains as associated with cytomegalovirus. Correlated functional status among segregating V segments might reflect linkage disequilibrium, but an unknown experimental factor could not be ruled out. In a later analysis, most CMV-associated TCR beta chains were found to appear HLA-restricted, with HLA associations seemingly driven largely by CMV exposure. Because counts were too low, roughly 17 rarely observed V segments, including chromosome 9 orphons, were left out of the earlier analysis of 500 to 750 of the donors. The presence/absence analyses assumed that sequencing depth was roughly uniform across donors, and that assumption may not be true. In a later analysis, TCR association rates were found to vary across HLA loci, with the most associated TCRs seen for DRB1 alleles and the fewest for HLA-C alleles. According to a later genetic analysis, donors in an Asian-associated ancestry cluster had fewer N-insertions in productive TCRs than the roughly 670-donor mean. In a later analysis, some 17,000 TCR beta sequences were associated with specific HLA alleles at a false discovery rate of 0.05. In a later genetic analysis, a missense DCLRE1C variant was associated with V-gene and J-gene trimming of TCR beta chains, and the association was replicated in an independent cohort. Cytomegalovirus status was reported to be diagnosed by the classifier with high specificity and sensitivity in both the original and validation cohorts. A further reported finding was that TCR beta sequences accurately predicted the HLA-A and HLA-B alleles for most subjects in the first cohort. In vitro tests confirmed that a few of the cytomegalovirus-associated TCR beta chains recognize cytomegalovirus antigens. The authors suggested that the approach could potentially be extended to other disease states and immunological phenotypes. Across donors, most TCR sequences were observed very rarely, whereas some public TCRs were present in many individuals. HLA typing was unavailable for some donors at each locus, so association tests used only the typed subset. Strong co-occurrence of HLA alleles, especially DR and DQ, made assigning TCR associations to individual alleles difficult. For the cohort, immune exposure information was limited to CMV serostatus. Because the 87-base-pair reads could not distinguish some IMGT-functional V segments, including TRBV6-2 and TRBV6-3, those segments were excluded. In an earlier analysis of some 500 of the donors, most TCR beta V segments appeared in productive rearrangements about 87% or about 30% of the time, broadly matching IMGT annotations. A cluster of highly shared sequence variants was judged likely to be a technical artifact of the sequencing pipeline. The cohort was sequenced for TCR beta chains only, and without alpha or paired-chain data the features that could be detected were limited. In a later analysis, several top co-occurrence clusters were reported to appear linked to parvovirus B19, influenza, CMV and Epstein-Barr virus.

The cohort consisted of hundreds of healthy bone marrow donors. Cohort members were all nominally healthy when sampled, although unrecorded immune exposures were likely present. The donor tested CMV seronegative, placing the donor among the 300 to 450 seronegative members of the cohort. Every donor gave a peripheral blood sample, and the peripheral blood mononuclear cells from that sample were used for TCR beta sequencing. The Qiagen DNeasy Blood Extraction Kit was used to extract genomic DNA from the blood cell samples. Preparation of the library involved the immunoSEQ multiplex PCR assay. For the multiplex PCR, a mixture combining 60 forward primers for TCR Vbeta segments and 13 reverse primers for TCR Jbeta segments was used. Amplification of the CDR3 region of rearranged TCR beta genes was performed with a multiplex PCR assay on genomic DNA. Amplified TCR beta libraries were sequenced as 87-base-pair reads on the Illumina HiSeq System. The source study handled its data this way. A later analysis counted around 72 million unique TCR beta chains across the 550 to 700 repertoires, and roughly 11 million of these chains were shared by at least two donors. A nearest-neighbor algorithm error-corrected the raw reads and collapsed the reads into unique sequences, merging closely related sequences to remove PCR and sequencing errors. Alignment of CDR3 sequences to IMGT reference sequences was used to assign V, D and J gene segments. For a sequence to be retained, a match of at least six nucleotides was required to both a V gene segment and a J gene segment. A rearrangement was called productive if the CDR3 had no stop codons and remained in frame with V and J, and every other rearrangement was called non-productive. CDR3 was defined according to IMGT convention as the region running from the second conserved V-encoded cysteine to the conserved J-encoded phenylalanine. Sequences without an unambiguous match to a single V gene segment were excluded from the earlier analysis of a few hundred of the donors. In an earlier analysis of several hundred of the donors, V segments were called functional above 56.7% productive rearrangements and were called segregating when the between-donor standard deviation exceeded 5%. A statistical classification framework was built to diagnose cytomegalovirus status from the catalog of TCR beta chain sequences. In a later analysis, V and J genes were assigned by comparing TCR nucleotide sequences against IMGT/GENE-DB human TR gene sequences. Using the TCRdist pipeline, a later analysis assigned CDR3 sequences along with most-parsimonious VDJ recombination scenarios. In a later analysis, each TCR beta chain was defined by its CDR3 amino acid sequence together with its V-gene family, and reads lacking a unique V-gene family were excluded. A later analysis removed several hundred highly shared, low-generation-probability nucleotide sequences to deal with suspected cross-contamination and a sequencing artifact. In a later analysis, a clonal expansion index was calculated for each public chain from normalized within-repertoire ranks of inferred template counts. In a later analysis, generation probabilities were computed with a VDJ recombination model fitted to out-of-frame rearrangements, and the resulting probabilities were checked against IGoR. In a later analysis, TCR-TCR, TCR-HLA and TCR-CMV co-occurrence was scored with hypergeometric tests, and a repertoire-size bias correction was applied to TCR pairs. False discovery rates were estimated in a later analysis by permuting HLA or CMV assignments 20 times. In a later analysis, co-occurring TCRs were grouped using DBSCAN, and TCRdist sequence similarity was added for clustering within HLA-allele-positive subsets. Co-occurrence clustering excluded repertoires with fewer than 30,000 or more than 120,000 public chains, plus five with anomalous nucleotide sharing. TCRdb retrieved this table from immuneACCESS and kept in-frame rearrangements only. Not all clones are present; in checked studies, unresolved V genes account for under half, and no reason is known for the remainder. V and J calls and clone size are copied from that table; D and trimming were computed from the DNA. The sample records 55,000 to 75,000 clones, around 87% of which are singletons. The leading ten clones occupy about 1.5% of the sample.

The cysteine opens and the phenylalanine closes a CDR3 of 16 amino acids. CDR3 DNA only is kept here, 48 bases in frame from base 1. Sequences MGHRA (CDR1) and YSYEKL (CDR2) are obtained from the germline V gene. Trimming takes 3 bases from V and 1 base from J, and the germline ends sit 13 bases apart. A remark on this clone: What antigen it recognizes has not been identified. No much larger clone exists at a distance of one base, and base qualities are not known.

The specimen was PBMCs. The receptor was isolated from a man between 18 and 35 years old in good health and CMV-seronegative. This chain joins TRBV4-1 to TRBJ2-1; TRBD1 could be the D gene, as 5 bases match. The CDR3 protein is CASSQADRGSYNEQFF. DNA sequence: TGCGCCAGCAGCCAGGCAGACAGAGGTTCCTACAATGAGCAGTTCTTC.